These 10 T cell receptor beta chains came from one sample sequenced in a study of shared clonotypes between healthy human individuals. Clones were sequenced by immunoSEQ multiplex PCR, and TCRdb holds only the in-frame ones, with some missing. The data show under 650,000 clones, about 96% seen once. Sequenced: naive CD4+ T cells sorted from blood. Subset defined: CD45RA+ positively selected. The receptors come from a woman aged 30 to 39 in good health.

In its sample, this clone was seen once. V and J are TRBV9 and TRBJ2-2; the D gene is possibly TRBD1 (6 bases). CDR3 length equals 15 residues. V gave up 0 bases and J gave up 6 bases, with 12 bases separating them. CDR1 and CDR2 (germline): SGDLS, YYNGEE. In DNA form, the CDR3 reads TGTGCCAGCAGCGTAGAAACAGGGTTACCCGGGGAGCTGTTTTTT. Amino acids: CASSVETGLPGELFF.

V usage is TRBV5-1 and J usage is TRBJ2-7, with TRBD2 matching over 9 bases. CDR1 is SGHRS, CDR2 YFSETQ, per germline. This CDR3 region has 17 residues. V shed 0 bases, J shed 4 bases, and the junction held 11 bases outside the gene matches. This CDR3 reads CASSLEGSGSRVYEQYF. The DNA of the CDR3 is TGCGCCAGCAGCTTGGAGGGTAGCGGGAGTAGAGTTTACGAGCAGTACTTC. The full variable domain, its missing parts supplied by reference TRBV5-1 and TRBJ2-7, is KAGVTQTPRYLIKTRGQQVTLSCSPISGHRSVSWYQQTPGQGLQFLFEYFSETQRNKGNFPGRFSGRQFSNSRSEMNVSTLELGDSALYLCASSLEGSGSRVYEQYFGPGTRLTVT.

The rearrangement joins TRBV5-1 to TRBJ2-3; D is perhaps TRBD1 (6 bases). V dropped 0 bases and J dropped 3 bases, with 11 bases sitting between them. Germline CDR1 reads SGHRS; CDR2 reads YFSETQ. CDR3 length equals 15 residues. This CDR3 is CASSLGDRKTDTQYF. Written as DNA, the CDR3 is TGCGCCAGCAGCTTGGGAGACAGGAAGACAGATACGCAGTATTTT.

This chain uses TRBV10-3 with TRBJ2-7; 9 nucleotides match TRBD1. With 0 bases clipped from V and 2 bases from J, the junction kept 5 bases outside the gene matches. CDR3 length equals 16 residues. Germline lookup yields CDR1 ENHRY and CDR2 SYGVKD. CDR3 loop: CAISESGTGRTYEQYF. As DNA, the CDR3 is TGTGCCATCAGTGAGTCAGGGACAGGGAGGACCTACGAGCAGTACTTC.

The chain has TRBV2 and TRBJ2-5; D may be TRBD2 (5 bases). The end of the DNA fits TRBJ2-7 better, so the J call may be wrong. CDR3 length: 17 residues. Germline-derived CDR1 and CDR2 are SNHLY and FYNNEI. CDR3: CASSEASPSLSLGEQYF. CDR3 coding DNA: TGTGCCAGCAGTGAAGCGTCGCCTAGCCTATCTCTCGGCGAGCAGTACTTC.

The rearrangement links TRBV11-2 to TRBJ2-7; TRBD1 matches 7 bases. Germline-derived CDR1 and CDR2 are SGHAT and FQNNGV. V lost 5 bases and J lost 1; bases outside the gene matches: 5. The CDR3 length is 14 residues. In DNA form, the CDR3 reads TGTGCCAGCAGCACGGGACAGACATCCTACGAGCAGTACTTC. It specifies CASSTGQTSYEQYF.

The rearrangement links TRBV28 to TRBJ1-2; D is uncertain. Germline assignment: CDR1 MDHEN and CDR2 SYDVKM. V was clipped by 5 bases and J by 8 bases, with 12 bases between them. This CDR3 has 12 residues. The CDR3 is CASSPPIRGYTF. CDR3 DNA: TGTGCCAGCAGTCCCCCTATAAGGGGCTACACCTTC.

The CDR3 here is CASGTGPTYEQYF. The CDR3 nucleotides read TGTGCCAGCGGAACAGGACCTACCTACGAGCAGTACTTC. The chain couples TRBV28 to TRBJ2-7; TRBD1 might be the D (5 bases). In germline, CDR1 is MDHEN, CDR2 SYDVKM. The CDR3 covers 13 residues. Between the trimmed V and J ends, which lost 8 bases and 2 bases, there was a span of 13 bases.

The chain uses TRBV18 and TRBJ1-2, with D perhaps matching TRBD1 (5 bases). The CDR3 length is 15 residues. Germline V gene lookup returns CDR1 KGHSH and CDR2 LQKENI. V was clipped by 6 bases and J by 2 bases, with 16 bases between them. CDR3 nucleotides: TGTGCCAGCTCCCCCTTCCAGGGATTGAACTATGGCTACACCTTC. Protein sequence: CASSPFQGLNYGYTF.

V is TRBV9 and J is TRBJ2-1, with TRBD2 matching 7 bases. The CDR3 is 16 residues long. CDR1 is SGDLS, CDR2 YYNGEE, per germline. V lost 3 bases to trimming and J lost 4 bases; unmatched junction nucleotides: 10. CDR3 coding DNA: TGTGCCAGCAGCGCCTCCGGGACTAATCTGTACAATGAGCAGTTCTTC. It codes for CASSASGTNLYNEQFF.